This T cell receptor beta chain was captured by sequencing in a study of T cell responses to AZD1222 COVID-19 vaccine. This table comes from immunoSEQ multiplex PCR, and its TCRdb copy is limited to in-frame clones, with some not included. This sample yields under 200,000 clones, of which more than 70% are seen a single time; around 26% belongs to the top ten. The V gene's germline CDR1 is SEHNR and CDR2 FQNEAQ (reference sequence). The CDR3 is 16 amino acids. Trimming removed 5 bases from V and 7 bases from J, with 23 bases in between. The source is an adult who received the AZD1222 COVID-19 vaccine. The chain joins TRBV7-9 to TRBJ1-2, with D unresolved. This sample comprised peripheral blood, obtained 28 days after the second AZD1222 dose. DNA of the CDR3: TGTGCCAGCAGCCCGCCTGTAAAAGTTGTTTTGTCTGGCTACACCTTC. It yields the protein CASSPPVKVVLSGYTF.